The 27 T cell receptor beta chains below were found in one sample sequenced in a study of shared clonotypes between healthy human individuals. The data were produced by immunoSEQ multiplex PCR, yet TCRdb's version contains in-frame clones alone and is incomplete. The sample includes around 330,000 clones, about 74% seen only once; the top ten take 10%. Sequences were obtained from memory CD4+ T cells sorted from blood. Subset given: CD45RA-negative fraction. Source of these receptors: a man under 40 in good health.

The gene calls are TRBV28 and TRBJ1-5, with D hard to call. The germline V and J ends were trimmed by 1 base and 6 bases, with 13 bases remaining between them. Germline CDR1 is MDHEN and CDR2 is SYDVKM. The CDR3 is 15 residues long. The CDR3 reads CASSLYGAGGQPQHF. DNA for the CDR3: TGTGCCAGCAGTTTATATGGTGCGGGAGGTCAGCCCCAGCATTTT.

The chain employs TRBV6-4 and TRBJ2-2, with 7 bases that match TRBD1. The CDR3 covers 17 residues. The V gene end was trimmed by 5 bases and the J gene end by 4 bases; junction bases not matched to a gene: 13. Per the germline V gene, CDR1 is MRHNA and CDR2 is SNTAGT. CDR3 in amino acids: CASSLHRGLRGTGELFF. The CDR3 DNA sequence: TGTGCCAGCAGTTTACACAGGGGCTTGAGGGGCACCGGGGAGCTGTTTTTT.

This chain links TRBV18 with TRBJ2-7, with D perhaps TRBD2 (5 bases). This CDR3 has 14 amino acids. CDR1 is KGHSH and CDR2 is LQKENI in the germline V gene. V lost 1 base, J lost 7 bases, and 14 bases lay in between. CDR3 DNA sequence: TGTGCCAGCTCACCACTTCAACGGGATGGGGAGCAGTACTTC. Translated, it gives CASSPLQRDGEQYF. Together with reference TRBV18 and TRBJ2-7, the CDR3 gives the full variable domain: NAGVMQNPRHLVRRRGQEARLRCSPMKGHSHVYWYRQLPEEGLKFMVYLQKENIIDESGMPKERFSAEFPKEGPSILRIQQVVRGDSAAYFCASSPLQRDGEQYFGPGTRLTVT.

This clone showed up just a few times. This sequence joins TRBV7-2 and TRBJ2-2, with 7 positions matching TRBD1. The length of the CDR3 is 15 residues. The junction had 11 bases not matched to a gene; V was cut back by 5 bases and J by 8 bases. Germline CDR1 is SGHTA and CDR2 is FQGNSA. For the CDR3, the DNA is TGTGCCAGCAGCGTAAGACAGGGCGGTCCTGGGGAGCTGTTTTTT. Its translation is CASSVRQGGPGELFF.

This chain connects TRBV4-3 to TRBJ1-6; D ambiguous. CDR3 length: 15 residues. V gave up 0 bases and J gave up 6 bases, with 9 bases separating them. CDR1 is LGHNA, CDR2 YSLEER, per germline. The CDR3 DNA is TGCGCCAGCAGCCAAGATCTTGCGGGTAATTCACCCCTCCACTTT. Its translation is CASSQDLAGNSPLHF.

CDR3 protein: CAIREQVSASEAFF. The CDR3 DNA reads as TGTGCCATCAGGGAACAGGTTTCTGCGTCTGAAGCTTTCTTT. The chain has TRBV10-3 and TRBJ1-1; possibly TRBD1 for D (5 bases). The germline V gene has CDR1 ENHRY and CDR2 SYGVKD. The CDR3 has 14 residues. V shed 6 bases and J shed 6 bases, with 17 bases lying between them.

The V gene is TRBV11-3, the J gene TRBJ2-1; 7 positions match TRBD2. The V segment lost 5 bases and the J segment 7 bases; nucleotides outside the gene matches: 17. Germline V CDR1 and CDR2: SGHNT, YENEEA. The CDR3 covers 17 residues. The DNA for the CDR3 is TGTGCCAGCAGCCCGTACGGCGGGGGAGACCCGAGGAATGAGCAGTTCTTC. Amino acids: CASSPYGGGDPRNEQFF.

This clone was detected once. CDR3 in DNA: TGTGCCAGCAGCAGTCACCCTACTACTGAAGCTTTCTTT. Translation gives CASSSHPTTEAFF. The rearrangement joins TRBV6-5 to TRBJ1-1, with unresolved D. The length of the CDR3 is 13 residues. Trimming removed 6 bases from V and 5 bases from J, with 13 bases in between. The germline gives CDR1 MNHEY, CDR2 SVGAGI.

The chain uses TRBV5-1 and TRBJ1-1; a weak D match, TRBD1 (6 bases). Germline V lookup: CDR1 SGHRS, CDR2 YFSETQ. This CDR3 region has 15 residues. The V gene lost 4 bases and the J gene lost 0 bases, with 13 bases spanning the gap. The CDR3 spells CASSERTDMNTEAFF. DNA of the CDR3: TGCGCCAGCAGCGAACGGACAGACATGAACACTGAAGCTTTCTTT.

This clone has a single count. The chain has TRBV10-3 and TRBJ2-3, with TRBD1 as a possible D gene (6 bases). CDR3 size: 14 residues. CDR1 ENHRY and CDR2 SYGVKD come from the germline V gene. Trimming shortened V by 6 bases and J by 5 bases, and 15 bases separated the two germline ends. The CDR3 loop reads CAIRQGPRGDTQYF. DNA of the CDR3: TGTGCCATCAGACAGGGTCCCCGGGGAGATACGCAGTATTTT.

This chain links TRBV5-6 with TRBJ2-1; 15 bases are a match to TRBD2. With 2 bases clipped from V and 7 bases from J, the junction kept 7 bases outside the gene matches. The CDR3 runs 17 residues. Germline CDR1 is SGHDT and CDR2 is YYEEEE. The CDR3 loop reads CASSFARTSGRGNEQFF. In DNA, the CDR3 is TGTGCCAGCAGCTTCGCCCGGACTAGCGGGAGGGGTAATGAGCAGTTCTTC.

This clone showed up just a few times. This chain links TRBV18 with TRBJ1-2; D unresolved. Germline CDR1 reads KGHSH; CDR2 reads LQKENI. This CDR3 comprises 13 residues. V dropped 2 bases and J dropped 4 bases, with 8 bases sitting between them. This CDR3 is CASSPDNSYGYTF. The CDR3 DNA reads as TGTGCCAGCTCACCAGACAACAGCTATGGCTACACCTTC.

This chain connects TRBV28 to TRBJ1-2; unclear D gene. Per germline, CDR1 MDHEN and CDR2 SYDVKM. The CDR3 runs to 14 residues. The germline V and J ends were trimmed by 3 bases and 4 bases, with 12 bases remaining between them. The CDR3 nucleotides are TGTGCCAGCAGTTTTGGGCCCGGAAGCTATGGCTACACCTTC. Translating it yields CASSFGPGSYGYTF.

This chain connects TRBV19 to TRBJ2-7; D might be TRBD1 or TRBD2, each matching 5 bases. Germline V gene sequence: CDR1 LNHDA, CDR2 SQIVND (reference sequence). V was clipped by 3 bases and J by 2 bases, with 11 bases between them. This CDR3 comprises 14 residues. This CDR3 reads CASSIGTVTYEQYF. For the CDR3, the DNA is TGTGCCAGTAGTATCGGGACGGTGACCTACGAGCAGTACTTC.

The chain recombines TRBV28 with TRBJ2-3; the D is unclear. This CDR3 is 12 amino acids long. Trimming removed 10 bases from V and 5 bases from J, with 13 bases in between. The germline gives CDR1 MDHEN, CDR2 SYDVKM. For the CDR3, the DNA is TGTGCCACCAGCAATGAGCGAGATACGCAGTATTTT. Amino acids: CATSNERDTQYF.

This clone was seen many times. The chain carries TRBV19 and TRBJ2-7; a possible D gene is TRBD2 (5 bases). V gave up 5 bases and J gave up 6 bases, with 11 bases separating them. This CDR3 has 12 amino acids. Germline-derived CDR1 and CDR2 are LNHDA and SQIVND (reference sequence). The DNA of the CDR3 is TGTGCCAGTAGTCCCGAGGGTCGCGAGCAGTACTTC. Translation gives CASSPEGREQYF.

This chain joins TRBV28 and TRBJ2-6; a possible D gene is TRBD2 (6 bases). Trimming took off 8 bases at V and 0 bases at J, with 20 bases between the two ends. This CDR3 is built from 18 residues. Germline CDR1 reads MDHEN; CDR2 reads SYDVKM. In DNA, the CDR3 is TGTGCCAGCTCCCTAACCGGGGGATGGGGCTCTGGGGCCAACGTCCTGACTTTC. It translates to CASSLTGGWGSGANVLTF.

CDR3 loop: CASSLTIAGDGRTDTQYF. The CDR3 region has the DNA TGCGCCAGCAGCTTGACCATAGCGGGAGATGGGCGCACAGATACGCAGTATTTT. The chain employs TRBV5-1 and TRBJ2-3, with 9 bases matching TRBD2. Trimming took 1 base from V and 1 from J; bases not matched to a gene: 10. The CDR3 is made up of 18 amino acids. In germline, CDR1 is SGHRS, CDR2 YFSETQ. Variable domain in full (rest from reference TRBV5-1 and TRBJ2-3): KAGVTQTPRYLIKTRGQQVTLSCSPISGHRSVSWYQQTPGQGLQFLFEYFSETQRNKGNFPGRFSGRQFSNSRSEMNVSTLELGDSALYLCASSLTIAGDGRTDTQYFGPGTRLTVL.

The genes are TRBV19 and TRBJ2-3; the match to TRBD1 covers 9 bases. Trimming removed 5 bases from V and 1 base from J; junction bases left unmatched: 4. Germline-derived CDR1 and CDR2 are LNHDA and SQIVND (reference sequence). This CDR3 region has 15 residues. CDR3: CASSPRTGGTDTQYF. CDR3 DNA sequence: TGTGCCAGTAGTCCGAGGACAGGGGGCACAGATACGCAGTATTTT.

The gene calls are TRBV7-2 and TRBJ2-3; D possibly corresponds to TRBD1 (6 bases). This CDR3 contains 15 residues. V shed 3 bases and J shed 1 base, with 11 bases lying between them. Germline V CDR1 and CDR2: SGHTA, FQGNSA. This CDR3 is CASSFDRPGTDTQYF. The DNA for the CDR3 is TGTGCCAGCAGCTTCGACAGGCCAGGCACAGATACGCAGTATTTT. Together with reference TRBV7-2 and TRBJ2-3, the CDR3 gives the full variable domain: GAGVSQSPSNKVTEKGKDVELRCDPISGHTALYWYRQSLGQGLEFLIYFQGNSAPDKSGLPSDRFSAERTGGSVSTLTIQRTQQEDSAVYLCASSFDRPGTDTQYFGPGTRLTVL.

V and J are TRBV7-2 and TRBJ1-1; D may be TRBD1 (6 bases). Germline loops: CDR1 SGHTA, CDR2 FQGNSA. CDR3 length equals 15 residues. The V and J ends lost 5 bases and 1 base respectively, with 14 bases between them. The CDR3 bases are TGTGCCAGCAGCCGCGGGAGGGGGGCGAACACTGAAGCTTTCTTT. Its translation: CASSRGRGANTEAFF.

The chain combines TRBV9 with TRBJ2-1; 7 bases line up with TRBD1. Germline-derived CDR1 and CDR2 are SGDLS and YYNGEE. The CDR3 has 16 residues. Losses at the gene ends were 3 bases for V and 3 bases for J; bases not matched to a gene: 9. Written as DNA, the CDR3 is TGTGCCAGCAGCGAACAGGGGTTTGGGGACTACAATGAGCAGTTCTTC. Its translation is CASSEQGFGDYNEQFF.

The chain employs TRBV5-6 and TRBJ2-5; D call uncertain. V was shortened by 0 bases and J by 1 base, with 10 bases between the two germline ends. This CDR3 is built from 15 residues. Germline CDR1 reads SGHDT; CDR2 reads YYEEEE. CDR3 DNA: TGTGCCAGCAGCTTGGCGCAGGTGACCCAAGAGACCCAGTACTTC. Amino acids: CASSLAQVTQETQYF. The full variable domain, rest sourced from reference TRBV5-6 and TRBJ2-5, is DAGVTQSPTHLIKTRGQQVTLRCSPKSGHDTVSWYQQALGQGPQFIFQYYEEEERQRGNFPDRFSGHQFPNYSSELNVNALLLGDSALYLCASSLAQVTQETQYFGPGTRLLVL.

The chain couples TRBV9 to TRBJ2-1; TRBD1 matches 9 bases. The CDR3 has 14 residues. Looked up from germline, CDR1 is SGDLS and CDR2 is YYNGEE. V lost 6 bases to trimming and J lost 9 bases; unmatched junction nucleotides: 10. CDR3 residues: CASTDRGAFGEQFF. CDR3 DNA: TGTGCCAGCACTGACAGGGGGGCGTTTGGTGAGCAGTTCTTC.

The chain is built from TRBV6-1 and TRBJ1-5; TRBD1 is a possible D gene (6 bases). The V end lost 5 bases, the J end lost 6 bases, and 14 bases lay between the germline ends. CDR3 length: 14 amino acids. The germline V gene encodes CDR1 MNHNS and CDR2 SASEGT. The CDR3 DNA follows: TGTGCCAGCAGTTCAGGACAGTTCGGTCAGCCCCAGCATTTT. Translated: CASSSGQFGQPQHF.

This CDR3 reads CATRGPETQYF. The CDR3 DNA is TGTGCCACCAGGGGGCCCGAGACCCAGTACTTC. The chain uses TRBV6-1 and TRBJ2-5; 8 nucleotides agree with TRBD1. CDR1 is MNHNS and CDR2 is SASEGT in the germline V gene. With V trimmed by 10 bases and J by 5 bases, 3 bases remained unmatched. The CDR3 is 11 residues long.

This chain joins TRBV4-2 and TRBJ1-2, with D possibly TRBD1 on 6 matching bases. The CDR3 runs to 16 residues. The germline gives CDR1 LGHNA, CDR2 YNFKEQ. The germline V and J ends were trimmed by 0 bases and 4 bases, with 15 bases remaining between them. The chain's CDR3 is CASSQDGGGLGYGYTF. The DNA for the CDR3 is TGTGCCAGCAGCCAAGATGGCGGGGGGCTCGGCTATGGCTACACCTTC.